These 26 T cell receptor beta chains originate from one sample sequenced in a study of blood T cell repertoires in COVID-19. Some clones are missing from TCRdb's copy, which holds only in-frame ones; the method was immunoSEQ multiplex PCR. Altogether around 250,000 clones are present, 88% being singletons, with the ten largest covering 3% to 3.5%. The specimen was PBMCs or T cells enriched from blood (not recorded which). All receptors derive from a woman between 35 and 50 years old who had been exposed to COVID-19.

The chain has TRBV6-1 and TRBJ1-2, with D hard to call. V lost 0 bases, J lost 4 bases, and 9 bases lay in between. The length of the CDR3 is 14 residues. The germline V gene encodes CDR1 MNHNS and CDR2 SASEGT. The CDR3, as DNA: TGTGCCAGCAGTGAAGCCCGTCGGGGCTATGGCTACACCTTC. Its protein product is CASSEARRGYGYTF.

This chain uses TRBV7-6 with TRBJ1-1; D is unclear. V was cut by 2 bases and J by 0 bases, with 7 bases left in between. The CDR3 is made up of 14 amino acids. CDR1 is SGHVS and CDR2 is FNYEAQ in the germline V gene. CDR3 sequence: CASSLKPMNTEAFF. The CDR3 nucleotides read TGTGCCAGCAGCTTAAAGCCCATGAACACTGAAGCTTTCTTT.

The gene calls are TRBV11-3 and TRBJ2-1; weak D call: TRBD2 (7 bases). V shed 5 bases and J shed 5 bases, with 22 bases lying between them. The CDR3 spans 17 residues. Germline V gives CDR1 SGHNT, CDR2 YENEEA. The CDR3 DNA reads as TGTGCCAGCAGCGGGGGGCTGGGACTAATTGGGGACAATGAGCAGTTCTTC. It encodes CASSGGLGLIGDNEQFF. The full variable domain, in which reference TRBV11-3 and TRBJ2-1 provide the parts outside the CDR3, is EAGVVQSPRYKIIEKKQPVAFWCNPISGHNTLYWYLQNLGQGPELLIRYENEEAVDDSQLPKDRFSAERLKGVDSTLKIQPAELGDSAVYLCASSGGLGLIGDNEQFFGPGTRLTVL.

The CDR3 DNA sequence: TGTGCCAGCAGCCCCCCTTCCCGGTCTCCTGAAGCTTTCTTT. Protein product: CASSPPSRSPEAFF. The rearrangement uses TRBV9 and TRBJ1-1; D not resolved. Germline assignment: CDR1 SGDLS and CDR2 YYNGEE. The V end was cut by 4 bases, the J end by 6 bases, with 16 bases between. The CDR3 runs to 14 residues.

The chain is built from TRBV2 and TRBJ1-1; possibly TRBD1 for D (5 bases). CDR3 length: 13 amino acids. Germline CDR1 reads SNHLY; CDR2 reads FYNNEI. V lost 5 bases to trimming and J lost 1 base, with 8 bases between them. The CDR3, as DNA: TGTGCCAGCAGTAGACAGCCGAACACTGAAGCTTTCTTT. Its translation: CASSRQPNTEAFF.

The rearrangement joins TRBV28 to TRBJ1-2; D is uncertain. Looked up from germline, CDR1 is MDHEN and CDR2 is SYDVKM. The CDR3 length is 14 residues. V was clipped by 2 bases and J by 4 bases, with 11 bases between them. This CDR3 is CASSLGGTRYGYTF. The CDR3 nucleotides are TGTGCCAGCAGTTTAGGAGGCACACGCTATGGCTACACCTTC.

This clone came up once. CDR3 DNA sequence: TGTGCCAGCAGTCCCCTCAACAGGGGAAGGAATCAGCCCCAGCATTTT. As protein: CASSPLNRGRNQPQHF. This chain uses TRBV6-2 or TRBV6-3 with TRBJ1-5; TRBD1 matches 7 bases. V dropped 5 bases and J dropped 4; count of bases not matched to a gene: 11. Germline values: CDR1 MNHEY, CDR2 SVGEGT. This CDR3 comprises 16 residues.

The rearrangement uses TRBV3-1 (or the pseudogene TRBV3-2) and TRBJ1-2, with D unresolved. The CDR3 spans 13 residues. V was trimmed by 0 bases and J by 7 bases, leaving 9 bases between them. Germline V gives CDR1 LGHDT, CDR2 YNNKEL (reference sequence). The CDR3 spells CASSQEGRGGYTF. Here the CDR3 DNA reads TGTGCCAGCAGCCAAGAAGGTCGAGGTGGCTACACCTTC.

The chain carries TRBV7-8 and TRBJ2-3; a weak D match, TRBD2 (5 bases). This CDR3 spans 17 amino acids. Trimming cost V 3 bases and J 4 bases, with 20 bases left between them. Germline V gene sequence: CDR1 SGHVS, CDR2 FQNEAQ. The CDR3 sequence is CASSFPTTEPPSDTQYF. CDR3 coding DNA: TGTGCCAGCAGCTTCCCGACTACAGAGCCCCCATCAGATACGCAGTATTTT.

The chain joins TRBV12-5 to TRBJ2-1, with 10 bases identical to TRBD1. The germline gives CDR1 LGHNT, CDR2 FRNRAP. With 6 bases clipped from V and 7 bases from J, the junction kept 9 bases outside the gene matches. The CDR3 length is 15 residues. The CDR3 protein is CASGLGQGVWNEQFF. The CDR3 coding sequence is TGTGCTAGTGGCCTCGGACAGGGGGTATGGAATGAGCAGTTCTTC. Variable domain in full (rest from reference TRBV12-5 and TRBJ2-1): DARVTQTPRHKVTEMGQEVTMRCQPILGHNTVFWYRQTMMQGLELLAYFRNRAPLDDSGMPKDRFSAEMPDATLATLKIQPSEPRDSAVYFCASGLGQGVWNEQFFGPGTRLTVL.

The chain has TRBV28 and TRBJ1-2; D call uncertain. CDR1 and CDR2 (germline): MDHEN, SYDVKM. V lost 6 bases to trimming and J lost 3 bases, with 23 bases between them. The CDR3 is made up of 17 amino acids. CDR3 nucleotides: TGTGCCAGCAGCCCCCTTGGGGAATTCGTTAGCGACTATGGCTACACCTTC. Protein: CASSPLGEFVSDYGYTF.

The chain uses TRBV4-3 and TRBJ2-2; unclear D gene. This CDR3 contains 14 residues. CDR1 is LGHNA and CDR2 is YSLEER in the germline V gene. V was clipped by 0 bases and J by 7 bases, with 9 bases between them. The CDR3 protein is CASSQDEVGGELFF. As DNA, the CDR3 is TGCGCCAGCAGCCAAGATGAGGTTGGCGGGGAGCTGTTTTTT.

This chain links TRBV28 with TRBJ2-1, with a weak D call TRBD1 (5 bases). This CDR3 spans 14 amino acids. CDR1 and CDR2 (germline): MDHEN, SYDVKM. V lost 5 bases to trimming and J lost 5 bases, with 13 bases between them. The CDR3 coding sequence is TGTGCCAGCAGTAGTGGGGCCCGGAACAATGAGCAGTTCTTC. Translating it yields CASSSGARNNEQFF.

J is TRBJ1-1 and V is TRBV6-6; TRBD1 matches at 9 bases. The V gene's germline CDR1 is MNHNY and CDR2 SVGAGI (reference sequence). The V and J ends lost 5 bases and 5 bases, in that order; junction bases with no gene match: 9. The CDR3 has 15 amino acids. The CDR3: CASSRWTGAPTEAFF. CDR3 bases: TGTGCCAGCAGTCGATGGACAGGGGCCCCGACTGAAGCTTTCTTT.

The chain has TRBV6-5 and TRBJ1-2, with 10 bases that match TRBD1. CDR3 length: 13 residues. Germline CDR1 is MNHEY and CDR2 is SVGAGI. V shed 7 bases, J shed 4 bases, and the junction held 3 bases outside the gene matches. Written as DNA, the CDR3 is TGTGCCAGCATAGGACAGGGGGGCTATGGCTACACCTTC. This codes for CASIGQGGYGYTF.

This clone was seen just once. The gene calls are TRBV7-2 and TRBJ1-3, with a possible D match to TRBD1 (6 bases). The germline gives CDR1 SGHTA, CDR2 FQGNSA. The CDR3 totals 17 residues. Trimming removed 5 bases from V and 0 bases from J, with 17 bases in between. The CDR3 spells CASSPTPGVISGNTIYF. The CDR3 DNA reads TGTGCCAGCAGCCCCACCCCAGGGGTAATCTCTGGAAACACCATATATTTT.

A note on this clone: One end of the junction fails to match germline, which may point to a read error. The V call is TRBV5-1, the J call TRBJ2-2, with D perhaps TRBD2 (5 bases). The CDR3 sequence is 15 residues long. Germline loops: CDR1 SGHRS, CDR2 YFSETQ. The CDR3 region is CASSLSGINTGELFF. DNA for the CDR3: TGTGCCAGCAGCTTGTCCGGGATTAACACCGGGGAGCTGTTTTTT.

The chain has TRBV10-1 and TRBJ2-1; 7 bases fit TRBD2. The V gene end was trimmed by 0 bases and the J gene end by 3 bases; junction bases not matched to a gene: 5. Germline V gives CDR1 WNHNN, CDR2 SYGVQD (reference sequence). The length of the CDR3 is 16 residues. Written as DNA, the CDR3 is TGCGCCAGCAGTGAGTCTAAGCTAGCGGACTACAATGAGCAGTTCTTC. It codes for CASSESKLADYNEQFF.

This clone was found a few times. The CDR3 DNA reads as TGTGCCAGCAGCGGATACGGGACACACGGGGCAAATTCACCCCTCCACTTT. This gives the protein CASSGYGTHGANSPLHF. V usage is TRBV9 and J usage is TRBJ1-6, with D possibly being TRBD1 (6 bases). The CDR3 has 17 residues. V was cut by 3 bases and J by 7 bases, with 20 bases left in between. CDR1 is SGDLS, CDR2 YYNGEE, per germline. Filled out from reference TRBV9 and TRBJ1-6, the complete variable domain reads DSGVTQTPKHLITATGQRVTLRCSPRSGDLSVYWYQQSLDQGLQFLIQYYNGEERAKGNILERFSAQQFPDLHSELNLSSLELGDSALYFCASSGYGTHGANSPLHFGNGTRLTVT.

The V gene is TRBV7-8, the J gene TRBJ2-7, with TRBD2 identical over 7 bases. This CDR3 region has 20 residues. With V trimmed by 1 base and J by 0 bases, 18 bases remained unmatched. Germline values: CDR1 SGHVS, CDR2 FQNEAQ. In nucleotides, the CDR3 is TGTGCCAGCAGCTTAGTATTTGCACCTGGGGGGAGGGCCTCCTCCTACGAGCAGTACGTC. This encodes CASSLVFAPGGRASSYEQYV.

V gene TRBV5-4 combines with J gene TRBJ2-7; the match to TRBD1 covers 7 bases. Germline lookup yields CDR1 SGHNT and CDR2 YYREEE (reference sequence). There are 13 residues in the CDR3. The J segment lost 5 bases and the V segment lost 4 bases, leaving 6 bases of the junction unmatched. As DNA, the CDR3 is TGTGCCAGCAGCAAACAGGGGCGCCACGAGCAGTACGTC. It translates to CASSKQGRHEQYV.

This sequence joins TRBV5-1 and TRBJ2-2, with 15 bases aligning to TRBD2. The CDR3 sequence is 17 residues long. CDR1 is SGHRS, CDR2 YFSETQ, per germline. The V and J ends lost 4 bases and 1 base, in that order; junction bases with no gene match: 2. As DNA, the CDR3 is TGCGCCAGCAGCGGACTAGCGGGGGGGATGAACACCGGGGAGCTGTTTTTT. Amino acid sequence: CASSGLAGGMNTGELFF.

V is TRBV3-1 (or the pseudogene TRBV3-2) and J is TRBJ1-2; D is undetermined. The V gene lost 1 base and the J gene lost 0 bases, with 15 bases spanning the gap. Germline lookup yields CDR1 LGHDT and CDR2 YNNKEL (reference sequence). The CDR3 totals 17 residues. CDR3 nucleotides: TGTGCCAGCAGCCAAGTCTCTGAGGATTGGACTAACTATGGCTACACCTTC. Translated: CASSQVSEDWTNYGYTF.

As to this clone: One junction end does not reproduce the germline sequence, and a read error may be involved. V gene TRBV5-1 combines with J gene TRBJ1-2, with D perhaps TRBD1 (5 bases). The CDR3 contains 13 residues. CDR1 and CDR2 (germline): SGHRS, YFSETQ. The CDR3 coding sequence is TGTGCCAGCAGCTTGCAGGGTAACTATGGCTACACCTTC. Amino acid sequence: CASSLQGNYGYTF.

This clone showed up just a few times. The chain joins TRBV28 to TRBJ1-5; no firm D call. This CDR3 has 16 amino acids. Germline V lookup: CDR1 MDHEN, CDR2 SYDVKM. V was trimmed by 3 bases and J by 0 bases, leaving 12 bases between them. The chain's CDR3 is CASSFGMLNSNQPQHF. The CDR3 coding sequence is TGTGCCAGCAGTTTTGGCATGCTCAATAGCAATCAGCCCCAGCATTTT.

CDR3 loop: CASSYPGSPLHF. The CDR3 nucleotides are TGTGCCAGCAGTTACCCAGGGTCACCCCTCCACTTT. The gene calls are TRBV6-2 or TRBV6-3 and TRBJ1-6; TRBD1 might be the D (5 bases). The CDR3 covers 12 residues. Germline-derived CDR1 and CDR2 are MNHEY and SVGEGT. Trimming pared 2 bases from V and 10 bases from J, leaving 6 bases between.